Presented here are 28 T cell receptor beta chains from one specimen sequenced in a study of T-cell memory formation after mild COVID-19. Each CDR3 protein gets one entry after TCRdb re-called the 5' RACE reads with MiXCR. The sample has about 400,000 distinct CDR3 sequences; more than 20% are singletons. Material: PBMCs or a T cell subset sorted from them (not recorded which). The receptor source for this set is an adult woman who had mild COVID-19 (a few samples of this study predate the infection). Cell type and time point are not known.

The rearrangement joins TRBV7-9 to TRBJ2-1; 7 bases align to TRBD1. This CDR3 comprises 14 residues. With 6 bases clipped from V and 8 bases from J, the junction kept 10 bases outside the gene matches. CDR1 is SEHNR, CDR2 FQNEAQ, per germline (reference sequence). The CDR3 is CASSFDRVKDEQFF. CDR3 coding DNA: TGTGCCAGCAGTTTCGACAGGGTGAAGGATGAGCAGTTCTTC.

V and J are TRBV6-5 and TRBJ2-2; weak D call: TRBD1 (5 bases). The CDR3 is 11 residues long. V lost 6 bases and J 7 bases, leaving 6 bases between the germline ends. The germline gives CDR1 MNHEY, CDR2 SVGAGI. CDR3 region: CASRGVGELFF. The CDR3 DNA follows: TGTGCCAGCAGAGGGGTCGGGGAGCTGTTTTTT.

This clonotype turned up a few times. The chain employs TRBV20-1 and TRBJ2-7; maybe TRBD1 (5 bases). Germline V lookup: CDR1 DFQATT, CDR2 SNEGSKA (reference sequence). The V and J ends lost 3 bases and 2 bases respectively, with 8 bases between them. This CDR3 is 12 amino acids long. This CDR3 reads CSASEDTYEQYF. CDR3 nucleotide sequence: TGCAGTGCTAGTGAGGACACCTACGAGCAGTACTTC.

This clonotype turned up a few times. This sequence joins TRBV7-6 and TRBJ1-1, with D maybe TRBD1 (6 bases). Germline V gene sequence: CDR1 SGHVS, CDR2 FNYEAQ. This CDR3 has 16 residues. V lost 5 bases and J 0 bases, leaving 16 bases between the germline ends. Written as DNA, the CDR3 is TGTGCCAGCAGCCACACCGAGGGGGACATGAACACTGAAGCTTTCTTT. Protein sequence: CASSHTEGDMNTEAFF.

This clonotype came up a few times. The V gene is TRBV5-1, the J gene TRBJ1-1, with 7 bases matching TRBD1. CDR3 length: 15 residues. CDR1 is SGHRS and CDR2 is YFSETQ in the germline V gene. V lost 4 bases, J lost 1 base, and 7 bases stayed unmatched. The CDR3 here is CASSGRQGGNTEAFF. The CDR3 DNA follows: TGCGCCAGCAGCGGCCGACAGGGAGGGAACACTGAAGCTTTCTTT.

This clonotype has just a few counts. The rearrangement uses TRBV30 and TRBJ2-7, with TRBD1 matching 10 bases. V lost 3 bases, J lost 3 bases, and 5 bases stayed unmatched. Germline values: CDR1 GTSNPN, CDR2 SVGIG (reference sequence). The CDR3 covers 14 residues. CDR3 in amino acids: CAWSAGTGDYEQYF. The CDR3 DNA follows: TGTGCCTGGAGCGCGGGGACAGGGGACTACGAGCAGTACTTC.

This clonotype was seen a handful of times. Here the CDR3 DNA reads TGTGCCAGCAGCCACCCGGGAGGGGCGCAGTACTTC. This sequence encodes CASSHPGGAQYF. This rearrangement joins TRBV6-6 to TRBJ2-5; 8 nucleotides agree with TRBD2. The CDR3 runs 12 residues. The ends lost 6 bases at V and 11 bases at J; junction bases unmatched: 8. Per germline, CDR1 MNHNY and CDR2 SVGAGI (reference sequence).

The J gene is TRBJ2-2, the V gene TRBV12-3 or TRBV12-4; 9 bases map to TRBD1. This CDR3 has 16 amino acids. The V gene end was trimmed by 6 bases and the J gene end by 4 bases; junction bases not matched to a gene: 9. The CDR3 spells CASSKGTGSGTGELFF. The DNA of the CDR3 is TGTGCCAGCAGCAAAGGGACAGGGTCGGGCACCGGGGAGCTGTTTTTT.

J is TRBJ2-1 and V is TRBV28; the match to TRBD2 covers 10 bases. The CDR3 has 15 residues. The V segment lost 6 bases and the J segment 5 bases; nucleotides outside the gene matches: 7. Germline V gives CDR1 MDHEN, CDR2 SYDVKM. CDR3 residues: CASSPGLADHNEQFF. The CDR3 region has the DNA TGTGCCAGCAGCCCCGGACTAGCGGACCACAATGAGCAGTTCTTC. The variable domain in full, with the rest retrieved from reference TRBV28 and TRBJ2-1, is DVKVTQSSRYLVKRTGEKVFLECVQDMDHENMFWYRQDPGLGLRLIYFSYDVKMKEKGDIPEGYSVSREKKERFSLILESASTNQTSMYLCASSPGLADHNEQFFGPGTRLTVL.

A few counts support this clonotype. This sequence joins TRBV4-3 and TRBJ1-2; the D is unclear. The germline V gene has CDR1 LGHNA and CDR2 YSLEER. The CDR3 runs 15 residues. V was shortened by 0 bases and J by 3 bases, with 11 bases between the two germline ends. Here the CDR3 DNA reads TGCGCCAGCAGCCAAGAGAACCGACCTCACTATGGCTACACCTTC. It encodes CASSQENRPHYGYTF.

The gene calls are TRBV7-2 and TRBJ2-5; 8 nucleotides align to TRBD2. Germline-derived CDR1 and CDR2 are SGHTA and FQGNSA. J gave up 4 bases and V 1 base, and 5 bases lay outside the gene matches. The CDR3 contains 15 residues. The CDR3 DNA reads as TGTGCCAGCAGCTTAGGGGGACTAGTCGTAGAGACCCAGTACTTC. It yields the protein CASSLGGLVVETQYF.

The DNA of the CDR3 is TGCGCCAGCAGACAGGGATCGTCCCAAGAGACCCAGTACTTC. Its translation: CASRQGSSQETQYF. The chain is built from TRBV5-1 and TRBJ2-5; perhaps TRBD1 as D (6 bases). The V end was cut by 5 bases, the J end by 1 base, with 12 bases between. The germline V gene encodes CDR1 SGHRS and CDR2 YFSETQ. The length of the CDR3 is 14 residues.

The rearrangement uses TRBV3-1 and TRBJ2-1, with D perhaps being TRBD1 or TRBD2 (5 bases each). This CDR3 contains 15 residues. With 1 base removed from V and 4 bases from J, the gap between germline ends came to 11 bases. Germline assignment: CDR1 LGHDT and CDR2 YNNKEL (reference sequence). CDR3 amino acids: CASSQGGRTYNEQFF. The CDR3 coding sequence is TGTGCCAGCAGCCAAGGGGGACGGACGTACAATGAGCAGTTCTTC.

The sample holds a few counts of this clonotype. This rearrangement joins TRBV5-1 to TRBJ2-1; D possibly matches TRBD1 or TRBD2 (5 bases each). The V and J ends lost 1 base and 6 bases respectively, with 8 bases between them. Per the germline V gene, CDR1 is SGHRS and CDR2 is YFSETQ. This CDR3 has 13 residues. This chain's CDR3 is CASSLSGGNEQFF. CDR3 nucleotide sequence: TGCGCCAGCAGCTTGTCTGGGGGCAATGAGCAGTTCTTC.

The chain is built from TRBV7-6 and TRBJ2-7, with 10 bases aligning to TRBD1. This CDR3 contains 15 residues. Germline V CDR1 and CDR2: SGHVS, FNYEAQ. With V trimmed by 2 bases and J by 6 bases, 7 bases remained unmatched. The CDR3 is CASSLSLGQGTEQYF. CDR3 coding DNA: TGTGCCAGCAGCTTAAGCTTGGGACAGGGGACCGAGCAGTACTTC. Combining the CDR3 with reference TRBV7-6 and TRBJ2-7 gives the whole variable domain GAGVSQSPRYKVTKRGQDVALRCDPISGHVSLYWYRQALGQGPEFLTYFNYEAQQDKSGLPNDRFSAERPEGSISTLTIQRTEQRDSAMYRCASSLSLGQGTEQYFGPGTRLTVT.

This clonotype was detected many times. The chain's CDR3 is CSASPSGGAYEQFF. CDR3 bases: TGCAGTGCTAGTCCTAGCGGGGGGGCCTATGAGCAGTTCTTC. The rearrangement links TRBV20-1 to TRBJ2-1; 12 nucleotides match TRBD2. With 3 bases clipped from V and 8 bases from J, the junction kept 5 bases outside the gene matches. CDR1 is DFQATT, CDR2 SNEGSKA, per germline (reference sequence). The CDR3 sequence is 14 residues long.

In this sample, this clonotype turned up a few times. This chain joins TRBV4-3 and TRBJ1-4, with 9 bases that match TRBD1. J gave up 5 bases and V 3 bases, and 4 bases lay outside the gene matches. The CDR3 is made up of 15 amino acids. Per germline, CDR1 LGHNA and CDR2 YSLEER. In DNA form, the CDR3 reads TGCGCCAGCAGCCAGCACAGGGGGCAGAATGAAAAACTGTTTTTT. Translation: CASSQHRGQNEKLFF.

The genes are TRBV5-6 and TRBJ2-7; D possibly uses TRBD1 or TRBD2 (5 bases each). CDR3 length equals 13 residues. Trimming removed 4 bases from V and 3 bases from J, with 11 bases in between. CDR1 and CDR2 from the germline V gene are SGHDT and YYEEEE. The CDR3 DNA reads TGTGCCAGCAGCGGGGGAACCTTCTACGAGCAGTACTTC. Its translation: CASSGGTFYEQYF.

The rearrangement joins TRBV2 to TRBJ2-7; no clear D gene. Germline CDR1 is SNHLY and CDR2 is FYNNEI. With 7 bases removed from V and 8 bases from J, the gap between germline ends came to 12 bases. There are 11 residues in the CDR3. The CDR3 protein is CASNSGPKQYF. CDR3 DNA sequence: TGTGCCAGCAACTCAGGACCGAAGCAGTACTTC. Full variable domain (outside the CDR3, taken from reference TRBV2 and TRBJ2-7): EPEVTQTPSHQVTQMGQEVILRCVPISNHLYFYWYRQILGQKVEFLVSFYNNEISEKSEIFDDQFSVERPDGSNFTLKIRSTKLEDSAMYFCASNSGPKQYFGPGTRLTVT.

This clonotype was counted between two and nine times. The chain couples TRBV12-3 or TRBV12-4 to TRBJ2-5, with TRBD2 identical over 8 bases. The CDR3 has 16 amino acids. Trimming took 7 bases from V and 2 from J; bases not matched to a gene: 12. CDR3 protein: CASNSRGGPLQETQYF. The DNA of the CDR3 is TGTGCCAGCAACTCCCGGGGGGGGCCTCTTCAAGAGACCCAGTACTTC.

This chain connects TRBV3-1 to TRBJ2-5, with 10 bases lining up with TRBD1. CDR1 and CDR2 from the germline V gene are LGHDT and YNNKEL (reference sequence). This CDR3 region has 16 residues. Trimming at V came to 4 bases and at J to 2 bases, leaving 7 bases not matched to a gene. The CDR3 DNA follows: TGTGCCAGCAGCCGTGACAGGGGGCTGCGACAAGAGACCCAGTACTTC. It translates to CASSRDRGLRQETQYF.

In its sample, this clonotype was seen a few times. V is TRBV20-1 and J is TRBJ2-7, with D perhaps matching TRBD1 (6 bases). The germline V gene has CDR1 DFQATT and CDR2 SNEGSKA (reference sequence). The CDR3 is made up of 17 amino acids. Trimming removed 4 bases at V and 8 bases at J, with 30 bases between. The CDR3 region has the DNA TGCAGTGCTACCCCGAACAGGGACCCCCCGTCCCCTATTCAGCAGTACTTC. Its protein is CSATPNRDPPSPIQQYF.

The chain carries TRBV20-1 and TRBJ1-1; 7 positions match TRBD1. This CDR3 spans 13 amino acids. Germline CDR1 reads DFQATT; CDR2 reads SNEGSKA (reference sequence). The trim removed 5 bases at V and 5 bases at J, leaving 8 bases unmatched. CDR3 residues: CSAPTTGETEAFF. The CDR3 nucleotides are TGCAGTGCTCCTACAACAGGGGAAACTGAAGCTTTCTTT.

The chain uses TRBV29-1 and TRBJ2-1; D possibly corresponds to TRBD2 (5 bases). The CDR3 is 12 amino acids. V was clipped by 3 bases and J by 9 bases, with 12 bases between them. Germline loops: CDR1 SQVTM, CDR2 ANQGSEA. The CDR3, as DNA: TGCAGCGTTGATGGACTTGATATTGAGCAGTTCTTC. Protein product: CSVDGLDIEQFF.

The chain has TRBV6-2 or TRBV6-3 and TRBJ2-1; D might be TRBD2 (6 bases). The V end was cut by 5 bases, the J end by 1 base, with 12 bases between. Looked up from germline, CDR1 is MNHEY and CDR2 is SVGEGT. The CDR3 covers 15 residues. CDR3 DNA: TGTGCCAGCAGTAAGGAGGGAGAGTCCTACAATGAGCAGTTCTTC. Protein: CASSKEGESYNEQFF.

V usage is TRBV4-2 and J usage is TRBJ2-7; unclear D gene. CDR1 is LGHNA and CDR2 is YNFKEQ in the germline V gene. Trimming removed 0 bases at V and 2 bases at J, with 5 bases between. The CDR3 sequence is 13 residues long. The CDR3 sequence: CASSQDSPYEQYF. The CDR3 DNA follows: TGTGCCAGCAGCCAAGATTCACCCTACGAGCAGTACTTC.

Only a few counts were recorded for this clonotype. The chain is built from TRBV7-2 and TRBJ2-7; D gene ambiguous. The length of the CDR3 is 13 residues. V shed 4 bases and J shed 3 bases, with 10 bases lying between them. Germline loops: CDR1 SGHTA, CDR2 FQGNSA. As DNA, the CDR3 is TGTGCCAGCAGCTCCTCGACATACTACGAGCAGTACTTC. Protein: CASSSSTYYEQYF.

Only a few counts were recorded for this clonotype. This rearrangement joins TRBV12-3 or TRBV12-4 to TRBJ2-4; possible D gene TRBD1, 5 bases. The CDR3 spans 14 residues. Trimming removed 5 bases at V and 7 bases at J, with 15 bases between. For the CDR3, the DNA is TGTGCCAGCAGTCCCGACAGACTCCTGAACATTCAGTACTTC. The encoded protein is CASSPDRLLNIQYF.